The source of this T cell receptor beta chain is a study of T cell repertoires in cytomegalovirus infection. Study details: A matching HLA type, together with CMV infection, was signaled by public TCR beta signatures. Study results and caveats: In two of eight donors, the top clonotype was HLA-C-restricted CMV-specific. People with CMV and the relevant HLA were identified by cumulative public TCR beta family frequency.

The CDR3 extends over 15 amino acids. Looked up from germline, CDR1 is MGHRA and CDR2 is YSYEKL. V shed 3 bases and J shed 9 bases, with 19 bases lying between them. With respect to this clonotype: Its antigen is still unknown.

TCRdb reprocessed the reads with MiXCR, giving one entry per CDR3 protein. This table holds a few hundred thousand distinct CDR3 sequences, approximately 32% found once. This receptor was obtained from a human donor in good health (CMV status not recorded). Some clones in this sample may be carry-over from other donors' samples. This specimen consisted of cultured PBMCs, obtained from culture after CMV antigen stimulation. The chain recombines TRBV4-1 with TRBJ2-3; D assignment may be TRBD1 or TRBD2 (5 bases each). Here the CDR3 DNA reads TGCGCCAGCAGCCAGTTCGCTCAGGGAGCCCTCACGCAGTATTTT. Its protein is CASSQFAQGALTQYF.